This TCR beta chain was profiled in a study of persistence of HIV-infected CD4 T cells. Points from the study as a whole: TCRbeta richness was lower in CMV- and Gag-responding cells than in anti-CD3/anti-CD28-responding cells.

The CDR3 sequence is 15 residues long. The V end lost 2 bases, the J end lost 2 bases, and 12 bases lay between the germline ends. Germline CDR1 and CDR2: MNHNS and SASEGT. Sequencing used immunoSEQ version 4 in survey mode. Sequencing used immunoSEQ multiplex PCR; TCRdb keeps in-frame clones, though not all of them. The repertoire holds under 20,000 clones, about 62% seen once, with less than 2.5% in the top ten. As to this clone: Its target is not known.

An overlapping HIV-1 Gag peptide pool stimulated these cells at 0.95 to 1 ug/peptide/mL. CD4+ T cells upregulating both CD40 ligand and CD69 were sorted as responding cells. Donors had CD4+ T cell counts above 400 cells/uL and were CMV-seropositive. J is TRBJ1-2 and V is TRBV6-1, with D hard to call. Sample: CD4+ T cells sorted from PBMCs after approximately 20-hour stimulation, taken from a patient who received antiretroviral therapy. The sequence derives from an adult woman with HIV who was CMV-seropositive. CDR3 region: CASSEPGDWNYGYTF. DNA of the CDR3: TGTGCCAGCAGTGAACCGGGAGACTGGAACTATGGCTACACCTTC.